The 17 T cell receptor beta chains in this list originate from one sample, sequenced in a study of monozygotic twins with inflammatory bowel disease. TCRdb re-called the 5' RACE reads and gives one entry per CDR3 protein, without DNA. The listing contains about 140,000 distinct CDR3 sequences. Material for sequencing was blood. These receptors all come from a human donor with ulcerative colitis or Crohn's disease, or a healthy co-twin of an affected twin (not recorded which).

The V gene is TRBV7-2, the J gene TRBJ2-4; the TCRdb call, TRBD1, lacks DNA for checking. CDR3 length: 17 amino acids. Germline V gene data show CDR1 as SGHTA and CDR2 as FQGNSA. CDR3 sequence: CASSSMGQGLAKNIQYF.

The genes are TRBV20-1 and TRBJ1-5; the TRBD1 assignment by TCRdb is unverifiable without DNA. The CDR3 has 15 residues. Germline-derived CDR1 and CDR2 are DFQATT and SNEGSKA (reference sequence). CDR3 sequence: CSASPGTGRRQPQHF.

The V and J genes are TRBV30 and TRBJ2-5; TCRdb returns TRBD2, unconfirmable since there is no DNA. Looked up from germline, CDR1 is GTSNPN and CDR2 is SVGIG (reference sequence). CDR3 length: 16 residues. The CDR3 loop is CAWSVRDLAPRGTQYF.

The chain links TRBV7-8 to TRBJ2-2; TCRdb designates TRBD1, a call that cannot be tested without DNA. The CDR3 contains 14 residues. Looked up from germline, CDR1 is SGHVS and CDR2 is FQNEAQ. This chain's CDR3 is CASSPTRGTGELFF.

The chain links TRBV11-2 to TRBJ2-1; the D call of TRBD2 rests on TCRdb alone, since no DNA is present to check it. Germline loops: CDR1 SGHAT, CDR2 FQNNGV. The CDR3 consists of 15 residues. CDR3 protein: CASSPTLGGGNEQFF.

The CDR3 protein is CASSPRGPQSTDTQYF. The V gene is TRBV5-1, the J gene TRBJ2-3; TCRdb lists TRBD1, though no DNA is available to test this call. Per the germline V gene, CDR1 is SGHRS and CDR2 is YFSETQ. The CDR3 covers 16 residues.

The rearrangement uses TRBV29-1 and TRBJ2-3; TCRdb returns TRBD2, unconfirmable since there is no DNA. CDR1 is SQVTM, CDR2 ANQGSEA, per germline. This CDR3 region has 12 residues. CDR3 sequence: CSVGPTRDTQYF.

This chain links TRBV7-9 with TRBJ2-5. Germline CDR1 SEHNR, CDR2 FQNEAQ (reference sequence). The CDR3 has 13 amino acids. The CDR3 sequence is CASSFKSEETQYF.

The CDR3 region is CSARRLPNTEAFF. V is TRBV20-1 and J is TRBJ1-1. This CDR3 has 13 amino acids. CDR1 and CDR2 from the germline V gene are DFQATT and SNEGSKA (reference sequence).

The genes are TRBV6-2 or TRBV6-3 and TRBJ1-6; as DNA is missing, the TRBD1 call by TCRdb cannot be tested. There are 15 residues in the CDR3. Germline V gene lookup returns CDR1 MNHEY and CDR2 SVGEGT. Here the CDR3 reads CASSDPGRGRSPLHF.

The chain combines TRBV20-1 with TRBJ2-5; TCRdb gives TRBD1 as the D gene, but with no DNA this cannot be confirmed. In germline, CDR1 is DFQATT, CDR2 SNEGSKA (reference sequence). The CDR3 has 15 amino acids. CDR3 region: CSAPPPWGDQETQYF.

The chain couples TRBV6-6 to TRBJ2-1; lacking DNA, the TRBD1 call made by TCRdb goes unchecked. Germline lookup yields CDR1 MNHNY and CDR2 SVGAGI (reference sequence). The CDR3 totals 13 residues. CDR3: CASTDRAYNEQFF.

The genes are TRBV15 and TRBJ2-1; TCRdb proposes TRBD1, but this gene call is untestable without DNA. This CDR3 has 15 amino acids. The V gene's germline CDR1 is LNHNV and CDR2 YYDKDF (reference sequence). The CDR3 protein is CATSREGPRVGEQFF.

The chain carries TRBV20-1 and TRBJ1-5. The germline V gene has CDR1 DFQATT and CDR2 SNEGSKA (reference sequence). CDR3 length equals 14 residues. The CDR3 here is CSAGPPQSGQPQHF.

The rearrangement links TRBV5-1 to TRBJ2-1; the D call of TRBD2 rests on TCRdb alone, since no DNA is present to check it. There are 16 residues in the CDR3. Germline CDR1 and CDR2: SGHRS and YFSETQ. The CDR3 protein is CASSLRTSGTYNEQFF.

V gene TRBV5-1 combines with J gene TRBJ2-3; TCRdb lists TRBD2, though no DNA is available to test this call. CDR3 length: 16 residues. The V gene's germline CDR1 is SGHRS and CDR2 YFSETQ. Here the CDR3 reads CASSPLAGWEADTQYF.

The chain couples TRBV10-3 to TRBJ2-7; the TCRdb D gene call, TRBD1, has no DNA to confirm it. This CDR3 region has 13 residues. Germline V gives CDR1 ENHRY, CDR2 SYGVKD. CDR3 sequence: CAITETGRNEQYF.